The clone carrying this TCR beta chain appeared many times. Its cognate antigen is unknown. V gave up 0 bases and J gave up 4 bases, with 13 bases separating them. The germline CDR1 and CDR2 sequences are SGHRS and YFSETQ. CDR3 size: 15 residues. TCRdb processed the 5' RACE reads anew with MiXCR; each CDR3 protein has one entry. This sample has tens of thousands of distinct CDR3 sequences, with approximately 7% found just once. These data come from a study of T cells after yellow fever vaccination. Regarding the study as a whole: Weaker overall, the secondary response nonetheless peaked faster (day 5 versus 15).

This chain uses TRBV5-1 with TRBJ1-1; no definite D call. The sequence was obtained from a man aged 18 to 30 who received the YFV17D yellow fever vaccine. The starting material was CD8+ T cells sorted from PBMCs, obtained about 5 days after the first yellow fever vaccination. The CDR3 spells CASSLEGIRGTEAFF. The CDR3 nucleotides read TGCGCCAGCAGCTTGGAAGGTATCCGTGGCACTGAAGCTTTCTTT.